The 5 T cell receptor beta chains below all came from one sample that was sequenced in a study of cytomegalovirus exposure and HLA in healthy donors. Amplification used 60 Vbeta primers and 13 Jbeta primers. Clones were sequenced by immunoSEQ multiplex PCR, and TCRdb holds only the in-frame ones, with some missing. Of 150,000 to 200,000 clones listed, around 72% are singletons. The sequenced sample consisted of PBMCs. All receptors derive from a woman between 50 and 59 years old in good health and CMV-seropositive.

This chain uses TRBV18 with TRBJ2-2, with D unresolved. V was shortened by 2 bases and J by 5 bases, with 9 bases between the two germline ends. Per germline, CDR1 KGHSH and CDR2 LQKENI. This CDR3 has 14 residues. Here the CDR3 DNA reads TGTGCCAGCTCACCATCCGCGCGGACCGGGGAGCTGTTTTTT. Protein sequence: CASSPSARTGELFF.

CDR3 protein: CASSQIQGSYMNTEAFF. CDR3 nucleotide sequence: TGTGCCAGCAGCCAAATCCAGGGGTCTTACATGAACACTGAAGCTTTCTTT. The chain combines TRBV14 with TRBJ1-1; perhaps TRBD1 as D (6 bases). CDR3 length: 17 amino acids. Per the germline V gene, CDR1 is SGHDN and CDR2 is FVKESK. V was shortened by 2 bases and J by 0 bases, with 16 bases between the two germline ends.

The table lists this clone with a few counts. The V gene is TRBV11-3, the J gene TRBJ2-7; 8 nucleotides match TRBD2. CDR1 and CDR2 from the germline V gene are SGHNT and YENEEA. The CDR3 length is 18 residues. The trim removed 0 bases at V and 2 bases at J, leaving 12 bases unmatched. The CDR3 spells CASSLDGARGDHTYEQYF. CDR3 DNA: TGTGCCAGCAGCTTAGACGGTGCGCGGGGGGACCATACCTACGAGCAGTACTTC. Full variable domain (remainder filled in from reference TRBV11-3 and TRBJ2-7): EAGVVQSPRYKIIEKKQPVAFWCNPISGHNTLYWYLQNLGQGPELLIRYENEEAVDDSQLPKDRFSAERLKGVDSTLKIQPAELGDSAVYLCASSLDGARGDHTYEQYFGPGTRLTVT.

V is TRBV11-3 and J is TRBJ2-2; 7 nucleotides align to TRBD2. V dropped 5 bases and J dropped 4; count of bases not matched to a gene: 16. Germline V gene sequence: CDR1 SGHNT, CDR2 YENEEA. The CDR3 is made up of 18 amino acids. For the CDR3, the DNA is TGTGCCAGCAGCCTTAGCGGGTGGGGGACTGCCGTCACCGGGGAGCTGTTTTTT. Its translation is CASSLSGWGTAVTGELFF.

This clone has more than one count but fewer than ten. This chain uses TRBV6-6 with TRBJ2-7, with 10 bases identical to TRBD1. Germline values: CDR1 MNHNY, CDR2 SVGAGI (reference sequence). The CDR3 has 14 amino acids. V lost 4 bases and J lost 5; bases outside the gene matches: 5. As DNA, the CDR3 is TGTGCCAGCAGTTTCGGACAGGGGGACAACGAGCAGTACTTC. Translated: CASSFGQGDNEQYF.